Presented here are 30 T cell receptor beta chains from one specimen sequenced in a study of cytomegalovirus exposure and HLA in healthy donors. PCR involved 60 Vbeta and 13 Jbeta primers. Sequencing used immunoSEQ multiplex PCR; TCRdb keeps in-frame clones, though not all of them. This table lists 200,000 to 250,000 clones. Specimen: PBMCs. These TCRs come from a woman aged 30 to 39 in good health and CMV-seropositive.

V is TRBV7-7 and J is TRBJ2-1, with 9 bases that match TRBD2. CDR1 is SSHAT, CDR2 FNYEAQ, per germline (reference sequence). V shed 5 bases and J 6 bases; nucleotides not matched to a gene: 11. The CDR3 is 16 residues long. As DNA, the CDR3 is TGTGCCAGCAGCCCCCTGGCGAGCGGGGGGTCCAATGAGCAGTTCTTC. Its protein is CASSPLASGGSNEQFF. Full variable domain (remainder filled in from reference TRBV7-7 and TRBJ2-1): GAGVSQSPRYKVTKRGQDVTLRCDPISSHATLYWYQQALGQGPEFLTYFNYEAQPDKSGLPSDRFSAERPEGSISTLTIQRTEQRDSAMYRCASSPLASGGSNEQFFGPGTRLTVL.

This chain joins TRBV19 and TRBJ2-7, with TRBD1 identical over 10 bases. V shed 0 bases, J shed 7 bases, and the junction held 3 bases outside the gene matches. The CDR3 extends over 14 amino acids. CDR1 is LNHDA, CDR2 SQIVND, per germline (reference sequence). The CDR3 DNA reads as TGTGCCAGTAGTATAGAGGGGACAGGGGAAGAGCAGTACTTC. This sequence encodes CASSIEGTGEEQYF.

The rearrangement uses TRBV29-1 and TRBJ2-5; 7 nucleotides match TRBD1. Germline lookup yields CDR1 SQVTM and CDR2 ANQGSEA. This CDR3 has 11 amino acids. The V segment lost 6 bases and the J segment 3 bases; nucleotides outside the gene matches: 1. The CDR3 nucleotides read TGCAGCGTGGGACAGAAAGAGACCCAGTACTTC. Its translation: CSVGQKETQYF.

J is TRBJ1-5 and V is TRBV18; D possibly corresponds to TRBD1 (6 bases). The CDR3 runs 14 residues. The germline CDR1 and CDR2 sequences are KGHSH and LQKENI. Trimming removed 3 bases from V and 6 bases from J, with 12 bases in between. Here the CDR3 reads CASSPSTGLQPQHF. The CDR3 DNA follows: TGTGCCAGCTCACCTTCGACAGGTCTTCAGCCCCAGCATTTT.

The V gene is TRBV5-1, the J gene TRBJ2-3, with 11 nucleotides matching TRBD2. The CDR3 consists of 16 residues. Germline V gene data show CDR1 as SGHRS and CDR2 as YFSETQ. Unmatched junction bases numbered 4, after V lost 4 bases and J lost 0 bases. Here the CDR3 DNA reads TGCGCCAGCAGCGCCTCTAGCGGGGGGAGCACAGATACGCAGTATTTT. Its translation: CASSASSGGSTDTQYF.

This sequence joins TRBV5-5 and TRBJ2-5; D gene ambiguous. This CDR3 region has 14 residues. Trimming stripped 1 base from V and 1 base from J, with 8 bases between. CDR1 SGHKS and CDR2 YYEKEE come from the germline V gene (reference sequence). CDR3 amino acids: CASSLLRSQETQYF. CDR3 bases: TGTGCCAGCAGCTTGCTCAGAAGCCAAGAGACCCAGTACTTC.

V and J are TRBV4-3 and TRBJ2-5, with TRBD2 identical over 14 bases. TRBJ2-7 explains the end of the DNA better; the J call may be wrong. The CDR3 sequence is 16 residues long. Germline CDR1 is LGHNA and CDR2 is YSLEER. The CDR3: CASSQGTSGSFHEQYF. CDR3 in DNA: TGCGCCAGCAGCCAGGGGACTAGCGGGAGCTTCCACGAGCAGTACTTC.

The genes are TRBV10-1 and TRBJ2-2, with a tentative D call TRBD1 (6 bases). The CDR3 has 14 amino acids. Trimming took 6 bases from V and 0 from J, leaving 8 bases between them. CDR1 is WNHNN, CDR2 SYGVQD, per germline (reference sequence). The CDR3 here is CASSDRSNTGELFF. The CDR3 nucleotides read TGCGCCAGCAGCGACAGGTCGAACACCGGGGAGCTGTTTTTT.

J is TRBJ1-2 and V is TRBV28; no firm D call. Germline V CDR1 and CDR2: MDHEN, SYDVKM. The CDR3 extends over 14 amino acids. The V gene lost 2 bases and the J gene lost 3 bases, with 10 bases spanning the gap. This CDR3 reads CASSLDGVHYGYTF. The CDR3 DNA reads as TGTGCCAGCAGTTTAGACGGGGTGCACTATGGCTACACCTTC.

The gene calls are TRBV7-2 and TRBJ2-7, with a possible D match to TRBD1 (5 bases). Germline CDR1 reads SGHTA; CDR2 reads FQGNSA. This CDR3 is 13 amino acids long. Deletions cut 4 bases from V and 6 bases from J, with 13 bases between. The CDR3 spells CASSYSGSFEQYF. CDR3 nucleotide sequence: TGTGCCAGCAGCTACTCAGGGTCATTCGAGCAGTACTTC.

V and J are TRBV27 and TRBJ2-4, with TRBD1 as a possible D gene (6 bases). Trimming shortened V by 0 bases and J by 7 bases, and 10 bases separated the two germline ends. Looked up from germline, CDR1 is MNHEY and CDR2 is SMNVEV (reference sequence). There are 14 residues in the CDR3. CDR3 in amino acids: CASSLSVQGNIQYF. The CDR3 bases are TGTGCCAGCAGTTTATCTGTACAGGGTAACATTCAGTACTTC.

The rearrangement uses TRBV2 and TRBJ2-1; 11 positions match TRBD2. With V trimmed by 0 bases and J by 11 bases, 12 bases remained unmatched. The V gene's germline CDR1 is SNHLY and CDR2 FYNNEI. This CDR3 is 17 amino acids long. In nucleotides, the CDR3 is TGTGCCAGCAGTGAAGCGCTTAGCGGGAGGGCCGGTGTAAAGCAGTTCTTC. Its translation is CASSEALSGRAGVKQFF. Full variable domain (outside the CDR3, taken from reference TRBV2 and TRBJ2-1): EPEVTQTPSHQVTQMGQEVILRCVPISNHLYFYWYRQILGQKVEFLVSFYNNEISEKSEIFDDQFSVERPDGSNFTLKIRSTKLEDSAMYFCASSEALSGRAGVKQFFGPGTRLTVL.

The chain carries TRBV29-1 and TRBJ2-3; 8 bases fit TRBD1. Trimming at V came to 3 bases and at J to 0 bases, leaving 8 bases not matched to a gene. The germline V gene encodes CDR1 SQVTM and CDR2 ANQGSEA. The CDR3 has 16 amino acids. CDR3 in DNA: TGCAGCGTTGACGCCCCAGGGGGCAGGAGCACAGATACGCAGTATTTT. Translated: CSVDAPGGRSTDTQYF.

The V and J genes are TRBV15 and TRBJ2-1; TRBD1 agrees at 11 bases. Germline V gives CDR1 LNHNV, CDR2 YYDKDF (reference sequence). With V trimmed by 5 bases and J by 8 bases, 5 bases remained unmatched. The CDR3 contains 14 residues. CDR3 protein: CATSGQGALDEQFF. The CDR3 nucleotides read TGTGCCACCAGCGGACAGGGGGCGCTTGATGAGCAGTTCTTC.

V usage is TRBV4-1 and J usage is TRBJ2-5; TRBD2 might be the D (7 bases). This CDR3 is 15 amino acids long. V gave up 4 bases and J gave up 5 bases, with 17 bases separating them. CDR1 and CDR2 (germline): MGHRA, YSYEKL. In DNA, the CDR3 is TGCGCCAGCAGCCCAACGGGGGGCTCGGGGGAGACCCAGTACTTC. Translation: CASSPTGGSGETQYF.

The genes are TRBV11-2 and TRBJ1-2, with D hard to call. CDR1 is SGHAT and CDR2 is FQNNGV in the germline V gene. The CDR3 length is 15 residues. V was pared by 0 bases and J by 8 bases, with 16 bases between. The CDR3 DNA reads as TGTGCCAGCAGCTTAGAGGCGTCCGGGTTCTGGGGCTACACCTTC. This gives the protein CASSLEASGFWGYTF. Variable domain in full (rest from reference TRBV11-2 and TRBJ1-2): EAGVAQSPRYKIIEKRQSVAFWCNPISGHATLYWYQQILGQGPKLLIQFQNNGVVDDSQLPKDRFSAERLKGVDSTLKIQPAKLEDSAVYLCASSLEASGFWGYTFGSGTRLTVV.

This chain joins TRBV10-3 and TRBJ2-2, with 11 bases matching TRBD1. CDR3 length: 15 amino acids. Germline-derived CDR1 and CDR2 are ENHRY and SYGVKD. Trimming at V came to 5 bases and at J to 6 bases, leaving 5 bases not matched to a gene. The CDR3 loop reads CAISKGTGGAGELFF. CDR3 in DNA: TGTGCCATCAGTAAGGGGACAGGGGGTGCCGGGGAGCTGTTTTTT.

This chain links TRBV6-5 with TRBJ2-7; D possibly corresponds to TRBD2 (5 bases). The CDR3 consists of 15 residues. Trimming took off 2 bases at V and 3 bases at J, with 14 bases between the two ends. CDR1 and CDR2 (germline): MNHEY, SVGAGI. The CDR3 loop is CASSYALEGVYEQYF. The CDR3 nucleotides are TGTGCCAGCAGTTACGCTTTAGAGGGAGTCTACGAGCAGTACTTC.

The CDR3 region is CASSLGLGEKLFF. The CDR3 coding sequence is TGCGCCAGCAGCCTAGGACTCGGGGAAAAACTGTTTTTT. This sequence joins TRBV4-1 and TRBJ1-4; the D is unclear. The length of the CDR3 is 13 residues. With 4 bases removed from V and 8 bases from J, the gap between germline ends came to 11 bases. Per germline, CDR1 MGHRA and CDR2 YSYEKL.

This CDR3 reads CAWSIMTGGTEAFF. The DNA of the CDR3 is TGTGCCTGGAGTATTATGACAGGTGGGACTGAAGCTTTCTTT. V gene TRBV30 combines with J gene TRBJ1-1; D might be TRBD1 (6 bases). The CDR3 runs to 14 residues. Trimming stripped 2 bases from V and 5 bases from J, with 15 bases between. Germline V CDR1 and CDR2: GTSNPN, SVGIG (reference sequence).

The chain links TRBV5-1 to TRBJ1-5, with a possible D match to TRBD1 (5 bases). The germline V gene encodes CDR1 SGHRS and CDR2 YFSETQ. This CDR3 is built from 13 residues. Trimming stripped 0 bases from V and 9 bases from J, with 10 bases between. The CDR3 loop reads CASSLGSQGPQHF. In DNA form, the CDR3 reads TGCGCCAGCAGCTTGGGCAGCCAGGGGCCCCAGCATTTT.

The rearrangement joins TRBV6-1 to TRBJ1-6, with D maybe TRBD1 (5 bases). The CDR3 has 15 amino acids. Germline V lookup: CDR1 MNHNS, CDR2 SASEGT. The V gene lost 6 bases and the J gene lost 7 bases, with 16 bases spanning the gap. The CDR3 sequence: CASRPPGRENSPLHF. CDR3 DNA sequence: TGTGCCAGCAGGCCACCGGGACGGGAGAATTCACCCCTCCACTTT.

The CDR3 loop is CASSNWDRASPLHF. For the CDR3, the DNA is TGTGCCAGCAGTAACTGGGACAGAGCCTCACCCCTCCACTTT. The chain uses TRBV6-1 and TRBJ1-6; TRBD1 aligns across 7 bases. Losses at the gene ends were 5 bases for V and 10 bases for J; bases not matched to a gene: 8. This CDR3 contains 14 residues. Germline V gene data show CDR1 as MNHNS and CDR2 as SASEGT.

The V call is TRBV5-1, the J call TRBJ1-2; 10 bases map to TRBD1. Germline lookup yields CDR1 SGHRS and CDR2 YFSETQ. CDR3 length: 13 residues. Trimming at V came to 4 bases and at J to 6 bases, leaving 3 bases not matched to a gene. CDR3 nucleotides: TGCGCCAGCAGCCAGGGGACAGGGGATGGCTACACCTTC. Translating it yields CASSQGTGDGYTF.

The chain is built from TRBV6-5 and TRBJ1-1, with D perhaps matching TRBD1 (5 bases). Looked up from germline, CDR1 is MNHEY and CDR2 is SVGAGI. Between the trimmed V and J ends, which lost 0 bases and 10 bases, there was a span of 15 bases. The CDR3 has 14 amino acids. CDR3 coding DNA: TGTGCCAGCAGTTACTCGGGAGGGATAAGGGGAGCTTTCTTT. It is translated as CASSYSGGIRGAFF.

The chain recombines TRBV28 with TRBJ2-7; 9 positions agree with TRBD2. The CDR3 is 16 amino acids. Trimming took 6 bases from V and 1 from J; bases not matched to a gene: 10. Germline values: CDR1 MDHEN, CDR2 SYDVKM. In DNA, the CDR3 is TGTGCCAGCAGCCGCGGGGGGGGCTCTTGGTCCTACGAGCAGTACTTC. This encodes CASSRGGGSWSYEQYF.

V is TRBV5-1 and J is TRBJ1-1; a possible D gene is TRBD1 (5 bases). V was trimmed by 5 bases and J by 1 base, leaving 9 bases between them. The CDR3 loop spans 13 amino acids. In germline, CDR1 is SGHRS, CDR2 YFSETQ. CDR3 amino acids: CASRTTANTEAFF. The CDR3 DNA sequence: TGCGCCAGCAGGACGACAGCGAACACTGAAGCTTTCTTT.

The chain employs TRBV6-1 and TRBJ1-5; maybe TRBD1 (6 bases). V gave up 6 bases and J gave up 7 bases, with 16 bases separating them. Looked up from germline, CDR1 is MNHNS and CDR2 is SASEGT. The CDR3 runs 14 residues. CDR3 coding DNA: TGTGCCAGCAGCCCACAGGGAAGTCAACAGCCCCAGCATTTT. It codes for CASSPQGSQQPQHF.

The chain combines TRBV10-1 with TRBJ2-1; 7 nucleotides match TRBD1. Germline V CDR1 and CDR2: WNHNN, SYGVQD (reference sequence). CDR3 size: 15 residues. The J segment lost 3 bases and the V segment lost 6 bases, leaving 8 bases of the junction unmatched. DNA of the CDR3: TGCGCCAGCAGCAGGGACAGCTTATACTACAATGAGCAGTTCTTC. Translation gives CASSRDSLYYNEQFF.

The CDR3 region has the DNA TGTGCCAGCAGCCCCCTGGGCGGGAGCGGTTCCGAGACCCAGTACTTC. As protein: CASSPLGGSGSETQYF. The chain couples TRBV9 to TRBJ2-5; TRBD2 agrees at 7 bases. Trimming took 4 bases from V and 5 from J; bases not matched to a gene: 14. Germline V gene sequence: CDR1 SGDLS, CDR2 YYNGEE. This CDR3 region has 16 residues.